This entry features one TCR beta chain sequence. This clone was detected only once. Its antigen is still unknown. Per-base quality was not reported, and no clone a single base away is much larger than it. Receptor libraries were prepared by the immunoSEQ multiplex PCR assay. A mixture of 60 forward primers for TCR Vbeta segments and 13 reverse primers for TCR Jbeta segments was used in the multiplex PCR. Amplification of the CDR3 region of rearranged TCR beta genes was performed with a multiplex PCR assay on genomic DNA. Amplified TCR beta libraries were sequenced as 87-base-pair reads on the Illumina HiSeq System. Processing in the source paper ran as follows. A later analysis counted around 72 million unique TCR beta chains across the 550 to 700 repertoires, and 10 million to 11 million of these chains were shared by at least two donors. A nearest-neighbor algorithm error-corrected the raw reads and collapsed the reads into unique sequences, merging closely related sequences to remove PCR and sequencing errors. Alignment of CDR3 sequences to IMGT reference sequences was used to assign V, D and J gene segments. Each retained sequence needed at least a six-nucleotide match to both a V gene segment and a J gene segment. Rearrangements were called productive when the CDR3 lacked stop codons and stayed in frame with V and J; all others were non-productive. CDR3 was defined according to IMGT convention as the region running from the second conserved V-encoded cysteine to the conserved J-encoded phenylalanine. In an earlier analysis of roughly 580 of the donors, sequences lacking an unambiguous match to a single V gene segment were excluded. An earlier analysis of some 610 of the donors called V segments functional above 56.7% productive rearrangements and segregating when the between-donor standard deviation exceeded 5%. A statistical classification framework was developed to diagnose cytomegalovirus status using the catalog of TCR beta chain sequences. In a later analysis, V and J genes were assigned by comparing TCR nucleotide sequences against IMGT/GENE-DB human TR gene sequences. Using the TCRdist pipeline, a later analysis assigned CDR3 sequences along with most-parsimonious VDJ recombination scenarios. In a later analysis, every TCR beta chain was defined by the combination of its CDR3 amino acid sequence and its V-gene family, and reads without a unique V-gene family were dropped. In a later analysis, some 600 highly shared, low-generation-probability nucleotide sequences were removed to address suspected cross-contamination and a sequencing artifact. For each public chain, a later analysis derived a clonal expansion index from normalized ranks of inferred template counts within each repertoire. In a later analysis, generation probabilities were computed using a VDJ recombination model fitted to out-of-frame rearrangements, and the results were checked against IGoR. In a later analysis, hypergeometric tests were used to score TCR-TCR, TCR-HLA and TCR-CMV co-occurrence, with a repertoire-size bias correction applied to TCR pairs. A later analysis estimated false discovery rates by permuting HLA or CMV assignments 20 times. In a later analysis, co-occurring TCRs were grouped using DBSCAN, and TCRdist sequence similarity was added for clustering within HLA-allele-positive subsets. Co-occurrence clustering excluded repertoires with fewer than 30,000 or more than 120,000 public chains, plus five with anomalous nucleotide sharing. Here the immuneACCESS table is served through TCRdb, limited to in-frame sequences with V and J called. Missing clones are a known gap in these copies; in checked studies unresolved V genes cover under half, and the rest lacks a known reason. The V and J calls and clone size are taken from that table; D and trimming were inferred from the DNA. For this sample the table gives under 150,000 clones, of which approximately 78% were detected only once. The ten largest clonotypes hold about 3% of the sample.

Relative to germline, V is 3 bases shorter and J is 2 bases shorter, with 9 bases between their ends. Per the germline V gene, SGHRS is the CDR1 and YFSETQ is the CDR2. The CDR3 goes from the cysteine to the phenylalanine over 14 residues. The DNA shown is the 42-base CDR3, in frame from base 1. This specimen belongs to a study of cytomegalovirus exposure and HLA in healthy donors (dated by TCRdb to about 2017). Context from the whole study: In an earlier analysis of roughly 590 of the donors, 276 Gb of sequence data and about 110 million unique TCR beta sequences from 150 million to 200 million T cells were reported. Approximately 310 gigabases of sequencing data and around 85 million unique TCR sequences made up an early release that covered nearly 650 HLA-typed donors. Of the 350 to 450 genotyped donors, roughly 76% were placed in the genetic ancestry cluster associated with self-reported Caucasian donors. The study was designed to test whether signatures of past pathogen exposure could be identified by cataloging public T cell receptors. The study used immunosequencing to profile the T cell repertoires of hundreds of subjects and linked those repertoires to cytomegalovirus serostatus. Besides the first cohort of approximately 670 subjects, a separate validation cohort made up of some 110 different subjects was used. To predict cytomegalovirus infection status, the study brought together high-throughput TCR immunosequencing, statistical association of individual TCRs with disease status, and machine learning. A later analysis re-examined previously published TCR beta repertoires from roughly 650 donors and added high-resolution HLA genotyping to investigate patterns of TCR occurrence. Rather than using new phenotypic data, the later analysis identified candidate immune exposures from TCR beta sequences and from how often those sequences occurred across donors. An earlier analysis of approximately 580 of the donors used high-throughput TCR beta sequencing to judge whether each TCR beta V gene segment behaved as functional or pseudogenic. Donor age, sex, ethnicity and CMV serostatus were compiled alongside the repertoire data. A later genetic analysis used genome-wide SNP genotypes for about 55% of the 666 donors, treating that subset as a discovery cohort. All discovery cohort repertoires had been generated on a single sequencing platform. Class I and class II HLA loci were covered by the typing at four-digit resolution. Typing coverage differed by locus: A, B, C, DRB1 and DQB1 were typed in roughly 620-640 donors, DQA1 in 522, DPA1 in 600 to 610, and DPB1 in 472. Four or five DR-DQ haplotypes were treated as single units for association and clustering because of strong linkage in the cohort. On average, 235,054 unique TCR beta nucleotide sequences were sequenced per donor among several hundred genotyped donors of the cohort, with approximately 18% of those sequences being non-productive. Study-wide findings and limitations: In this cohort, only TCR beta chains were sequenced, and detectable features were limited by the absence of alpha or paired-chain data. According to a later genetic analysis, donors in an Asian-associated ancestry cluster had fewer N-insertions in productive TCRs than the roughly 700-donor mean. Immune exposure information for the cohort was limited to CMV serostatus. Most TCR sequences were observed very rarely across donors, whereas some public TCRs were present in many individuals. Most CMV-associated TCR beta chains appeared to be HLA-restricted in a later analysis, and the HLA associations seemed to be driven largely by CMV exposure. Because HLA typing was missing for some donors at each locus, association tests included only the typed subset. The 87-base-pair reads could not distinguish some IMGT-functional V segments, including TRBV6-2 and TRBV6-3, so those segments were excluded. Three of the identified cytomegalovirus-associated TCR beta chains were confirmed in vitro to be specific for cytomegalovirus antigens. Specific HLA alleles were associated with about 17,000 TCR beta sequences at a false discovery rate of 0.05 in a later analysis. The classifier was reported to diagnose cytomegalovirus status with high specificity and sensitivity in both the original and validation cohorts. The authors suggested that the approach could potentially be generalized to other disease states and immunological phenotypes. A further reported finding was that TCR beta sequences accurately predicted the HLA-A and HLA-B alleles for most subjects in the first cohort. In an earlier analysis of around 600 of the donors, most TCR beta V segments appeared in productive rearrangements about 87% or about 30% of the time, broadly matching IMGT annotations. In a later analysis, several top co-occurrence clusters were reported to appear linked to parvovirus B19, influenza, CMV and Epstein-Barr virus. The earlier analysis of 587 of the donors excluded fewer than 20 rarely observed V segments, including chromosome 9 orphons, because counts were too low. Correlated functional status among segregating V segments might be attributable to linkage disequilibrium, but an unknown experimental factor could not be ruled out. The sequencing pipeline was judged likely to have produced a cluster of highly shared sequence variants as a technical artifact. Assigning TCR associations to individual alleles was difficult when HLA alleles, especially DR and DQ, strongly co-occurred. Sequencing depth was assumed to be roughly uniform across donors in the presence/absence analyses, though that assumption may not hold. The study listed 164 TCR beta chains as associated with cytomegalovirus. In a later analysis, the rate of TCR association differed among HLA loci, with DRB1 alleles having the most associated TCRs and HLA-C alleles having the fewest. A later analysis found that HLA-associated TCR beta chains were more clonally expanded and had lower generation probabilities than equally common non-associated chains. An association between a missense DCLRE1C variant and V-gene and J-gene trimming of TCR beta chains was found in a later genetic analysis and replicated in an independent cohort.

The cohort comprised fewer than 750 healthy bone marrow donors. Cohort members were all nominally healthy when sampled, although unrecorded immune exposures were likely present. The donor was CMV seropositive and belonged to the group of 270 or so seropositive cohort members. Each donor provided a peripheral blood sample, and peripheral blood mononuclear cells were used for TCR beta sequencing. Genomic DNA was extracted from the blood cell samples with the Qiagen DNeasy Blood Extraction Kit. This receptor chain uses TRBV5-1 and TRBJ2-1; TRBD2 is a weak D gene call, 5 bases matching. Material for sequencing was PBMCs. This sequence was found in a man between 35 and 55 years old in good health and CMV-seropositive. CDR3 sequence: CASSYGLTYNEQFF. The base sequence is TGCGCCAGCAGCTACGGACTCACCTACAATGAGCAGTTCTTC.